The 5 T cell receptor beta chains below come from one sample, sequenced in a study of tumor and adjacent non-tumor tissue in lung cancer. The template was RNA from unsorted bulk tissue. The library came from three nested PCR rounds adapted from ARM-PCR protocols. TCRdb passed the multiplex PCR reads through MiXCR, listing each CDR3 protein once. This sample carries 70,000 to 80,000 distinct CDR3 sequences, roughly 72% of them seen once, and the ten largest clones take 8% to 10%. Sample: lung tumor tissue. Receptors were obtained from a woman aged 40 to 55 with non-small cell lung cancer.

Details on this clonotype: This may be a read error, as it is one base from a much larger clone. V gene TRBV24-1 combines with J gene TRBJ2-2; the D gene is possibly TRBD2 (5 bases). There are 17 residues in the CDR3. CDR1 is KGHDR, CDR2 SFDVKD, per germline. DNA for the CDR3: TGTGCCACCAGTGATGCTCCGGGCAAAATAAACACCGGGGAGCTGTCTTTT. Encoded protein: CATSDAPGKINTGELSF.

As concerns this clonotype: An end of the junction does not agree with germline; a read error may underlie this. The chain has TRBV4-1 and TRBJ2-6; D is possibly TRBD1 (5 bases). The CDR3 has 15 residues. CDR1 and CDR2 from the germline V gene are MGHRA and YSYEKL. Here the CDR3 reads CASSQVRTGANILTF. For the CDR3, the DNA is TGCGCCAGCAGCCAAGTGAGAACTGGGGCCAACATCCTGACTTTC.

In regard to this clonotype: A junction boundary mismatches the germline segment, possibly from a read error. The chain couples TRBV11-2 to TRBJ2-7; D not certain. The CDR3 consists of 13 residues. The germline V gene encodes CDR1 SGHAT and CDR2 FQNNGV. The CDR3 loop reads CAGSLEDRYEHYF. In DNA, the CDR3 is TGTGCCGGCAGCTTGGAAGACCGCTACGAGCACTACTTC.

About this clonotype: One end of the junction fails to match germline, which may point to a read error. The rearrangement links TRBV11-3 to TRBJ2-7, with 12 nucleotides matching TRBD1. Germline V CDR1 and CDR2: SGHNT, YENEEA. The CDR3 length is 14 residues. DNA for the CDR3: TGTGCCAGAAGTCCGGGGACAGGGGGCGGCGAGCAGTACTTT. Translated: CARSPGTGGGEQYF.

DNA of the CDR3: TGCAGTGCTAGAGCGCTAGCGGTCCTCACAGATACGCAGTATTTT. Its translation is CSARALAVLTDTQYF. The V call is TRBV20-1, the J call TRBJ2-3, with TRBD2 identical over 7 bases. Trimming cost V 1 base and J 2 bases; bases outside gene matches: 6. CDR3 size: 15 residues. Germline V gene data show CDR1 as DFQATT and CDR2 as SNEGSKA (reference sequence).